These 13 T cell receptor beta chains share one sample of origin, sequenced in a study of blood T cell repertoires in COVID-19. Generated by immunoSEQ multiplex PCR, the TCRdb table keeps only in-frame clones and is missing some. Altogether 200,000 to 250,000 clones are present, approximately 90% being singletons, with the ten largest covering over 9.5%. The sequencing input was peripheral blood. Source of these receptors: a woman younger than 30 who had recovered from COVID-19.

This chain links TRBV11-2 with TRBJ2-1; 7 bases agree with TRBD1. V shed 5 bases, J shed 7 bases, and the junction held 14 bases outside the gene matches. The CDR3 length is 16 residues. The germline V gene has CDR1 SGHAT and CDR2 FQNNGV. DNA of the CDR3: TGTGCCAGCAGCCCCCGTGGGCAGGGGGTTTCGAATGAGCAGTTCTTC. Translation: CASSPRGQGVSNEQFF.

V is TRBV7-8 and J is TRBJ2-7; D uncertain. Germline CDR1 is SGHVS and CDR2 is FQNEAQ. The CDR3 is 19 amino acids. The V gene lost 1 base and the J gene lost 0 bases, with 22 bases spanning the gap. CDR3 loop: CASSLGGAASSFSSYEQYF. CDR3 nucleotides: TGTGCCAGCAGCTTAGGAGGTGCAGCGTCATCTTTTAGCTCCTACGAGCAGTACTTC.

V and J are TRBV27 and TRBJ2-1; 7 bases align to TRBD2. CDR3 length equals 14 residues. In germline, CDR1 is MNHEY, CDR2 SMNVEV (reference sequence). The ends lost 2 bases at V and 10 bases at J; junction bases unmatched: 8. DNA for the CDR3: TGTGCCAGCAGTTTAGGGAGGGGCCGTGGCGAGCAGTTCTTC. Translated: CASSLGRGRGEQFF.

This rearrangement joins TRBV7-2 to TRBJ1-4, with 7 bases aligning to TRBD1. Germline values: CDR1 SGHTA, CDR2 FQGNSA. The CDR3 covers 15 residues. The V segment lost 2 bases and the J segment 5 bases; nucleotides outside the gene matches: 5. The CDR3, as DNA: TGTGCCAGCAGCTTAACTGGCAGGGGGAATGAAAAACTGTTTTTT. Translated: CASSLTGRGNEKLFF.

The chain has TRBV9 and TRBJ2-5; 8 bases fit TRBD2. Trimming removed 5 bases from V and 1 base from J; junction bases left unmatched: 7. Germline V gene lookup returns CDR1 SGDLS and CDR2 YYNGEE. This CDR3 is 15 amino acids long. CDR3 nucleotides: TGTGCCAGCAGTATTAGCGGGACCCTCCAAGAGACCCAGTACTTC. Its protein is CASSISGTLQETQYF.

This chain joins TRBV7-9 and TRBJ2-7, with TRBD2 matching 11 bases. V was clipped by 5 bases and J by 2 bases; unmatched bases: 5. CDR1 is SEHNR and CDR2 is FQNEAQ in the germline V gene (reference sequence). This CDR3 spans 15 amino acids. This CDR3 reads CASSLTSGRPYEQYF. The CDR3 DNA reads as TGTGCCAGCAGCCTAACTAGCGGGAGACCCTACGAGCAGTACTTC.

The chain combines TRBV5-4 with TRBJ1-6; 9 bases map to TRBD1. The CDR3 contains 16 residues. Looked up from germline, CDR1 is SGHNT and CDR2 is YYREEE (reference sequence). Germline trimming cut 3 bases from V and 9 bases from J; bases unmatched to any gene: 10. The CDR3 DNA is TGTGCCAGCAGCTGGTCCCGGGACAGGGCCACTTCACCCCTCCACTTT. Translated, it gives CASSWSRDRATSPLHF.

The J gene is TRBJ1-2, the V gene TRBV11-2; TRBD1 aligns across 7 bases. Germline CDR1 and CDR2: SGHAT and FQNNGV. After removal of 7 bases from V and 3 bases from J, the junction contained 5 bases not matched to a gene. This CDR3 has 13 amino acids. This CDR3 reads CASIDRADYGYTF. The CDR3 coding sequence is TGTGCCAGCATTGACAGGGCCGACTATGGCTACACCTTC.

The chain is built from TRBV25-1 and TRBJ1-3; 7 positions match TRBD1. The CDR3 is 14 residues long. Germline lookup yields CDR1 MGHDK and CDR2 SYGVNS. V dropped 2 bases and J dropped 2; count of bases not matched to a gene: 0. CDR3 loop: CASSETGAGNTIYF. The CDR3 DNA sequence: TGTGCCAGCAGTGAAACAGGGGCTGGAAACACCATATATTTT.

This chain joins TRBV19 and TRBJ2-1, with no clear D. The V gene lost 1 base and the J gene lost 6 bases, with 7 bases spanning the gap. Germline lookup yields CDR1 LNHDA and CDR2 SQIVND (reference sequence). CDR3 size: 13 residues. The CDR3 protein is CASSIGLSNEQFF. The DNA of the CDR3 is TGTGCCAGTAGTATAGGACTCTCCAATGAGCAGTTCTTC.

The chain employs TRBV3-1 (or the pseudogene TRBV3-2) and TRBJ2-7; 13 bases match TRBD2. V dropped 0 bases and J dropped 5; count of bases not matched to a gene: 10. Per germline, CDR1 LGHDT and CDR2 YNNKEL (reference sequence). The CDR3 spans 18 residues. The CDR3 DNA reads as TGTGCCAGCAGCCAAGATCAGATAACTAGCGGGAGGGAACACGAGCAGTACTTC. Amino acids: CASSQDQITSGREHEQYF.

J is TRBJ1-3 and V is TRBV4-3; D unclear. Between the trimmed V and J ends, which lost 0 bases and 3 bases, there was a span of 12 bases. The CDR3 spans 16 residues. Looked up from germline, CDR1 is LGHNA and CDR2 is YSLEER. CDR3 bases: TGCGCCAGCAGCCAAGATGTTAAGGAGAATGGAAACACCATATATTTT. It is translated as CASSQDVKENGNTIYF.

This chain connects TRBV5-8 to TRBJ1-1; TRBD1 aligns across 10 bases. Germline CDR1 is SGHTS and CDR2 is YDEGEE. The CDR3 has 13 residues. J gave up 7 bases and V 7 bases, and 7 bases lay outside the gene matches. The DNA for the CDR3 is TGTGCCAGCTGGGACAGGGGTAAGAGTGAAGCTTTCTTT. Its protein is CASWDRGKSEAFF. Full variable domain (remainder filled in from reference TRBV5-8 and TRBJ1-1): EAGVTQSPTHLIKTRGQQATLRCSPISGHTSVYWYQQALGLGLQFLLWYDEGEERNRGNFPPRFSGRQFPNYSSELNVNALELEDSALYLCASWDRGKSEAFFGQGTRLTVV.